This T cell receptor beta chain was recorded in a study of response to subunit inactivated influenza vaccine. MiXCR was run by TCRdb on the RT-PCR reads, yielding one entry per CDR3 protein. The table lists just under 250,000 distinct CDR3 sequences, less than 15% of them singletons, with approximately 8.4% in the top ten. Trimming took 5 bases from V and 3 from J, leaving 10 bases between them. Germline CDR1 is SGHVS and CDR2 is FNYEAQ. The CDR3 extends over 13 amino acids. The specimen was non-naive T cells sorted from PBMCs, collected approximately 15 days before vaccination. The source is a man in his fifties or sixties who received an inactivated influenza vaccine. This chain connects TRBV7-6 to TRBJ2-5, with a tentative D call TRBD1 (5 bases). CDR3: CASSLQAKETQYF. CDR3 coding DNA: TGTGCCAGCAGCCTACAGGCGAAAGAGACCCAGTACTTC.